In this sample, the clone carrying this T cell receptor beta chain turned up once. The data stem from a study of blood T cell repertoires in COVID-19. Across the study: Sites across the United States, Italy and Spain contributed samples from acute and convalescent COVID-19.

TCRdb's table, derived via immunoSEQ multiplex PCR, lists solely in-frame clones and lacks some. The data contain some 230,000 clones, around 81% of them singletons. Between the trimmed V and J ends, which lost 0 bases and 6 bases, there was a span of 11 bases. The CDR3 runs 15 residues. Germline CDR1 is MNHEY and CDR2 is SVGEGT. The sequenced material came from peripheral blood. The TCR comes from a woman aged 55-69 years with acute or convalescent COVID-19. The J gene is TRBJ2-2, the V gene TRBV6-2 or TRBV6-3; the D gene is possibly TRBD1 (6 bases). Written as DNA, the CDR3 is TGTGCCAGCAGTTACTCCCAGGGGTGGCCCGGGGAGCTGTTTTTT. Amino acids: CASSYSQGWPGELFF.